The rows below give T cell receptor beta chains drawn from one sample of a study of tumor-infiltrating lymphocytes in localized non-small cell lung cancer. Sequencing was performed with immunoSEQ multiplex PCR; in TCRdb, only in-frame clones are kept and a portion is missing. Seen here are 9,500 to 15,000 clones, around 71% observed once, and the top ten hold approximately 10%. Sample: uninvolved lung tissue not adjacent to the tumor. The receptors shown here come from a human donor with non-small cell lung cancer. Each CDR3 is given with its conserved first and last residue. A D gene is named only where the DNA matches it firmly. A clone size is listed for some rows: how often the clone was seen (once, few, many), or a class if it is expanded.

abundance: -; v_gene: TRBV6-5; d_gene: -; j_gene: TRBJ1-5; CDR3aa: CASSSGKSFRNQPQHF; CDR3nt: TGTGCCAGCAGTTCAGGGAAATCTTTTCGCAATCAGCCCCAGCATTTT
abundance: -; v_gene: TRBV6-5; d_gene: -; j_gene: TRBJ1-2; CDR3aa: CASSYSRGYGYTF; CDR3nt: TGTGCCAGCAGTTACTCTCGGGGGTATGGCTACACCTTC
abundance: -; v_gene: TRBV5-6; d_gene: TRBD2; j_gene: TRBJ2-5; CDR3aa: CASSVDAGTSGGSQYF; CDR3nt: TGTGCCAGCAGCGTGGACGCCGGGACTAGCGGGGGGTCCCAGTACTTC
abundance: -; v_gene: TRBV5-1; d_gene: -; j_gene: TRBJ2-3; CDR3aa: CASSLGNAADTQYF; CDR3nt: TGCGCCAGCAGCCTCGGGAACGCCGCGGATACGCAGTATTTT
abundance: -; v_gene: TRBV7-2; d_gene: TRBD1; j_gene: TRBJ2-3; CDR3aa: CASSLYEEGATQYF; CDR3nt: TGTGCCAGCAGCTTATATGAAGAGGGGGCTACGCAGTATTTT
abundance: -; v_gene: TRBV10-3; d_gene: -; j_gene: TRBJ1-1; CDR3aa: CAISATGTEAFF; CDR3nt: TGTGCCATCAGTGCTACGGGCACTGAAGCTTTCTTT
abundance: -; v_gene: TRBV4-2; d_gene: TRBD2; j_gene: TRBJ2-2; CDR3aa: CASSPGRGAPGELFF; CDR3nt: TGTGCCAGCAGCCCCGGGCGGGGGGCCCCCGGGGAGCTGTTTTTT
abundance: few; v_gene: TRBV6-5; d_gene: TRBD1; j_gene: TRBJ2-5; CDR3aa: CASSGMSRGRETQYF; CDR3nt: TGTGCCAGCAGTGGGATGAGCAGGGGGCGAGAGACCCAGTACTTC
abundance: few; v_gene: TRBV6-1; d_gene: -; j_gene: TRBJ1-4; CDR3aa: CASIYQPSNEKLFF; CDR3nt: TGTGCCAGCATTTACCAGCCTAGTAATGAAAAACTGTTTTTT
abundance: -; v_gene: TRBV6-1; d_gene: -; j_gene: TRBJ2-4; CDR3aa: CASSVSQGHIQYF; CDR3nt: TGTGCCAGCAGTGTATCGCAGGGACACATTCAGTACTTC
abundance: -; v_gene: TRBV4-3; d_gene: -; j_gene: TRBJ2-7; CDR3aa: CASSLSGGMSYEQYF; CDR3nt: TGCGCCAGCAGCCTTAGTGGGGGTATGTCCTACGAGCAGTACTTC
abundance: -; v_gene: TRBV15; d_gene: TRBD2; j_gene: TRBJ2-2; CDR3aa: CATSTKPGGVTGELFF; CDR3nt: TGTGCCACCAGCACTAAGCCGGGGGGAGTCACCGGGGAGCTGTTTTTT
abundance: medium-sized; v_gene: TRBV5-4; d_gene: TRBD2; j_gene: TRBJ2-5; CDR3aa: CASGEGTSGSQETQYF; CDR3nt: TGTGCCAGCGGAGAAGGGACTAGCGGGAGTCAAGAGACCCAGTACTTC
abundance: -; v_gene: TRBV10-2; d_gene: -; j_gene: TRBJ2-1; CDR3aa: CASSELVGLNEQFF; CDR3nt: TGCGCCAGCAGTGAACTAGTGGGGTTGAATGAGCAGTTCTTC
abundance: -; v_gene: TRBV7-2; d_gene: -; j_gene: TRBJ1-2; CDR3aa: CASSSSNYGYTF; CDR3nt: TGTGCCAGCAGCTCCTCTAACTATGGCTACACCTTC
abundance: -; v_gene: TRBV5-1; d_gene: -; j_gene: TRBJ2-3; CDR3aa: CASSLGVAGSPIPYF; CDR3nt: TGCGCCAGCAGCTTGGGGGTGGCGGGATCTCCGATTCCGTATTTT
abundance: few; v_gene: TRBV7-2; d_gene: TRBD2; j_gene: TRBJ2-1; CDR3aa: CASSLARASGTVEQFF; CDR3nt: TGTGCCAGCAGCTTAGCGAGGGCTAGCGGGACGGTTGAGCAGTTCTTC
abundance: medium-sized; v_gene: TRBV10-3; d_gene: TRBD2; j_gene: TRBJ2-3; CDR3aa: CATVTSGSTDTQYF; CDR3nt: TGTGCCACCGTCACTAGCGGGAGCACAGATACGCAGTATTTT
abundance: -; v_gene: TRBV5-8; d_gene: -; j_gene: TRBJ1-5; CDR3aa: CATTGTRVGSNQPQHF; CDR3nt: TGTGCCACCACCGGGACACGCGTGGGGAGCAATCAGCCCCAGCATTTT
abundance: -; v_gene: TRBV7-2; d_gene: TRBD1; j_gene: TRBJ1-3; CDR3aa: CASSLLAGGSSGNTIYF; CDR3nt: TGTGCCAGCAGCTTATTGGCAGGGGGTAGCTCTGGAAACACCATATATTTT
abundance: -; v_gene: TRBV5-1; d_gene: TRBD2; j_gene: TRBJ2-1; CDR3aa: CASSLDKREGYNEQFF; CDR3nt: TGCGCCAGCAGCTTGGATAAGCGGGAGGGCTACAATGAGCAGTTCTTC
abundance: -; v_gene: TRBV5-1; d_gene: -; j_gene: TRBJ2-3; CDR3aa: CASSLAAGGLTDTQYF; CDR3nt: TGCGCCAGCAGCTTGGCCGCCGGAGGGTTAACAGATACGCAGTATTTT
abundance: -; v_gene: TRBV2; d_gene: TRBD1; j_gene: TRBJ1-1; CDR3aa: CASSERTGGTEAFF; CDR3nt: TGTGCCAGCAGTGAACGGACAGGGGGCACTGAAGCTTTCTTT
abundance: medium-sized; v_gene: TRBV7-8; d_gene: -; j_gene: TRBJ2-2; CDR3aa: CASSAIGTGELFF; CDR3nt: TGTGCCAGCAGCGCAATAGGTACCGGGGAGCTGTTTTTT
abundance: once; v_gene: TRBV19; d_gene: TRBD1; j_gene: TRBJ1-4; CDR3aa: CASSPRTGKSRDEKLFF; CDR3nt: TGTGCCAGTAGTCCCCGGACAGGGAAAAGTCGGGATGAAAAACTGTTTTTT
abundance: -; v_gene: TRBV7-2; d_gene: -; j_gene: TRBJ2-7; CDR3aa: CASSLVADTSYEQYF; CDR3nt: TGTGCCAGCAGCTTAGTAGCGGACACCTCCTACGAGCAGTACTTC
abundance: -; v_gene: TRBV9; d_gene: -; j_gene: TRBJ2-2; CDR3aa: CASSVAGGANTGELFF; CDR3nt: TGTGCCAGCAGCGTAGCTGGAGGGGCTAACACCGGGGAGCTGTTTTTT
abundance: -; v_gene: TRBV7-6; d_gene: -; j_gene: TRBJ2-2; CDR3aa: CASSSLPNTGELFF; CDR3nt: TGTGCCAGCAGTTCCCTTCCGAACACCGGGGAGCTGTTTTTT
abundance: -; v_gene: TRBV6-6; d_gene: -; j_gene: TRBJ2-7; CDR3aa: CASSYPGRYEQYF; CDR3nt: TGTGCCAGCAGTTACCCCGGGCGCTACGAGCAGTACTTC